This T cell receptor (beta chain) was observed in a study of blood T cells in healthy people across ages. PBMCs numbering at least 6 million were isolated per sample. This CDR3 has 16 residues. Germline CDR1 and CDR2: SGHAT and FQNNGV. Trimming removed 1 base at V and 1 base at J, with 11 bases between. Through a sample-barcoded 5' primer and a J-beta primer mix, a second PCR was run for about 6 to 12 cycles. TCRdb reprocessed the 5' RACE reads with MiXCR, giving one entry per CDR3 protein. Of about 1.5 million distinct CDR3 sequences in the sample, less than 45% were seen once. Sequenced material: blood. The chain links TRBV11-2 to TRBJ2-1; D is unclear. The TCR sequence derives from a woman aged 18-29 years in good health. Here the CDR3 reads CASSLGSGRSYNEQFF. The CDR3 DNA follows: TGTGCCAGCAGCTTAGGGTCGGGCCGTTCCTACAATGAGCAGTTCTTC.